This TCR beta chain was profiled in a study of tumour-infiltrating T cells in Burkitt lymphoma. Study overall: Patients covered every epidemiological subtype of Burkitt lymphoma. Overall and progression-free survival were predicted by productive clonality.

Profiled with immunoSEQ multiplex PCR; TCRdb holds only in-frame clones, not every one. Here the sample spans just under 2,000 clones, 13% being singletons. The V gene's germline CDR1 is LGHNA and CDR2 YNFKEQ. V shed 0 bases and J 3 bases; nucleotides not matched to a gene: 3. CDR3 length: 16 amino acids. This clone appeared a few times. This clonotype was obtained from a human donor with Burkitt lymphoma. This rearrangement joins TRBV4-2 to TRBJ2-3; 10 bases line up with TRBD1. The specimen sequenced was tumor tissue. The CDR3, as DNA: TGTGCCAGCAGCCAAGAAAGGGGACAGGGGACAGATACGCAGTATTTT. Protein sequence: CASSQERGQGTDTQYF.